Presented here are 10 T cell receptor beta chains from one specimen sequenced in a study of shared clonotypes between healthy human individuals. Method: immunoSEQ multiplex PCR; TCRdb's copy keeps in-frame clones and lacks some. The sample gives around 450,000 clones, 75% to 85% of which show up once; around 14% is in the top ten. The sequenced material came from PBMCs. Source of these receptors: a woman in her 40s in good health. Some clones in this sample may be carry-over from other donors' samples.

The chain uses TRBV20-1 and TRBJ1-1; D might be TRBD1 (5 bases). Trimming cost V 8 bases and J 3 bases, with 10 bases left between them. CDR3 size: 11 residues. Germline V gene data show CDR1 as DFQATT and CDR2 as SNEGSKA (reference sequence). The CDR3: CSSLGDTEAFF. As DNA, the CDR3 is TGCAGTTCTTTGGGGGACACTGAAGCTTTCTTT.

As regards this clone: The conserved phenylalanine or tryptophan normally closing the CDR3 is absent here, so this likely arose from a read error. This chain joins TRBV7-2 and TRBJ2-7; 9 bases align to TRBD2. CDR3 size: 15 residues. Germline loops: CDR1 SGHTA, CDR2 FQGNSA. The J segment lost 3 bases and the V segment lost 1 base, leaving 4 bases of the junction unmatched. This CDR3 reads CASSLVLAGHYEQYL. The DNA for the CDR3 is TGTGCCAGCAGCTTAGTCCTAGCGGGGCACTACGAGCAGTACCTC.

The CDR3 sequence: CASSRQGAGANVLTF. The CDR3 DNA follows: TGTGCCAGCAGTCGACAGGGGGCTGGGGCCAACGTCCTGACTTTC. The chain joins TRBV28 to TRBJ2-6; the match to TRBD1 covers 9 bases. Losses at the gene ends were 5 bases for V and 2 bases for J; bases not matched to a gene: 1. CDR1 and CDR2 from the germline V gene are MDHEN and SYDVKM. The length of the CDR3 is 15 residues.

This clone appeared many times. V gene TRBV28 combines with J gene TRBJ1-5, with 9 bases matching TRBD1. Looked up from germline, CDR1 is MDHEN and CDR2 is SYDVKM. Germline trimming cut 6 bases from V and 5 bases from J; bases unmatched to any gene: 2. The CDR3 runs 13 residues. The CDR3 DNA follows: TGTGCCAGCAGACGGACAGGGGATCAGCCCCAGCATTTT. Encoded protein: CASRRTGDQPQHF.

V usage is TRBV7-9 and J usage is TRBJ1-2; D is possibly TRBD1 (5 bases). Germline V gives CDR1 SEHNR, CDR2 FQNEAQ (reference sequence). V was trimmed by 1 base and J by 6 bases, leaving 9 bases between them. The CDR3 extends over 13 amino acids. This chain's CDR3 is CASSLVGADGYTF. The CDR3 region has the DNA TGTGCCAGCAGCTTAGTAGGGGCCGATGGCTACACCTTC.

This chain joins TRBV4-1 and TRBJ1-5, with 11 bases matching TRBD1. Trimming took 5 bases from V and 4 from J; bases not matched to a gene: 4. This CDR3 spans 15 amino acids. Germline-derived CDR1 and CDR2 are MGHRA and YSYEKL. CDR3 nucleotides: TGCGCCAGCAGCGGACAGGGGGCAGGTAATCAGCCCCAGCATTTT. Its translation is CASSGQGAGNQPQHF.

This clone was counted ten times or more. Other DNA variants within this sample encode the same CDR3. The gene calls are TRBV28 and TRBJ1-1, with D unresolved. V gave up 8 bases and J gave up 5 bases, with 18 bases separating them. Germline V lookup: CDR1 MDHEN, CDR2 SYDVKM. The CDR3 has 14 amino acids. The chain's CDR3 is CASGIQVETTEAFF. CDR3 coding DNA: TGTGCCAGCGGGATTCAGGTCGAGACGACTGAAGCTTTCTTT.

The chain recombines TRBV7-9 with TRBJ2-7; D is unclear. Germline CDR1 SEHNR, CDR2 FQNEAQ (reference sequence). The germline V and J ends were trimmed by 5 bases and 6 bases, with 14 bases remaining between them. The CDR3 covers 13 residues. The CDR3 sequence: CASSTQDSTEQYF. CDR3 sequence (DNA): TGTGCCAGCAGCACACAAGATTCCACCGAGCAGTACTTC.

The V and J genes are TRBV2 and TRBJ1-1, with D hard to call. CDR3 size: 13 residues. V was pared by 7 bases and J by 11 bases, with 20 bases between. CDR1 is SNHLY and CDR2 is FYNNEI in the germline V gene. DNA for the CDR3: TGTGCCAGCATAAGAGGCACCAGGACCGGCGCTTTCTTT. Amino acid sequence: CASIRGTRTGAFF.

V usage is TRBV18 and J usage is TRBJ2-7; 7 bases align to TRBD1. With 4 bases clipped from V and 0 bases from J, the junction kept 3 bases outside the gene matches. The CDR3 totals 14 residues. The germline CDR1 and CDR2 sequences are KGHSH and LQKENI. The CDR3 region is CASSLTGSSYEQYF. DNA of the CDR3: TGTGCCAGCTCACTGACAGGGAGCTCCTACGAGCAGTACTTC.